This T cell receptor beta chain was observed in a study of early stage breast cancer tumors. Trimming removed 1 base from V and 2 bases from J; junction bases left unmatched: 10. In germline, CDR1 is SGHTA, CDR2 FQGNSA. This CDR3 spans 19 amino acids. Blood replicates held 0.5 ug DNA, tumor or normal breast roughly 1.5 ug, two each. Measured with immunoSEQ multiplex PCR; TCRdb has only the in-frame clones, and not every one. This sample has some 11,000 clones, with 70% to 80% found just once. This receptor was obtained from a person aged 70 to 85 with breast cancer. This rearrangement joins TRBV7-2 to TRBJ2-3; 12 bases fit TRBD2. Sample: breast tumor tissue. The CDR3 nucleotides are TGTGCCAGCAGCTTAGGAGGGCTAGCGGGGGGGCCGATCACAGATACGCAGTATTTT. Amino acids: CASSLGGLAGGPITDTQYF.